This T cell receptor (beta chain) is from a study of blood T cell repertoires in COVID-19. Germline V lookup: CDR1 LNHDA, CDR2 SQIVND (reference sequence). The V and J ends lost 2 bases and 5 bases respectively, with 10 bases between them. This CDR3 region has 13 residues. Measured with immunoSEQ multiplex PCR; TCRdb has only the in-frame clones, and not every one. The data hold about 250,000 clones, with about 87% observed a single time. This TCR was recovered from a woman in her forties or fifties who had recovered from COVID-19. The V gene is TRBV19, the J gene TRBJ2-7, with D possibly matching TRBD2 (6 bases). The sequenced sample consisted of PBMCs or T cells enriched from blood (not recorded which). The CDR3 DNA is TGTGCCAGTAGTATAAATGGAGGGAACGAGCAGTACTTC. Encoded protein: CASSINGGNEQYF. Full variable domain (remainder filled in from reference TRBV19 and TRBJ2-7): DGGITQSPKYLFRKEGQNVTLSCEQNLNHDAMYWYRQDPGQGLRLIYYSQIVNDFQKGDIAEGYSVSREKKESFPLTVTSAQKNPTAFYLCASSINGGNEQYFGPGTRLTVT.